Below are 25 T cell receptor beta chains sequenced from a single sample in a study of cytomegalovirus exposure and HLA in healthy donors (dated by TCRdb to about 2017). The method behind the library was the immunoSEQ multiplex PCR assay. A mixture of 60 forward primers for TCR Vbeta segments and 13 reverse primers for TCR Jbeta segments was used in the multiplex PCR. The table comes from immuneACCESS by way of TCRdb, which keeps in-frame sequences with V and J called. Part of the clones is missing from these tables; in studies checked, under half for an unresolved V gene and the rest for unknown reasons. Here the sample has over 150,000 clones; roughly 80% occur a single time. The ten largest clones represent around 7% of the sample. Sequencing was carried out using PBMCs. The receptors were sampled from a man between 25 and 39 years old in good health and CMV-seropositive.

The J gene is TRBJ1-1, the V gene TRBV30; 7 bases align to TRBD1. This CDR3 has 14 residues. Germline values: CDR1 GTSNPN, CDR2 SVGIG (reference sequence). J gave up 4 bases and V 6 bases, and 11 bases lay outside the gene matches. CDR3: CACIEGGVGTEAFF. In nucleotides, the CDR3 is TGTGCCTGCATCGAAGGGGGCGTAGGCACTGAAGCTTTCTTT.

This chain joins TRBV4-1 and TRBJ2-7; 10 bases map to TRBD2. The CDR3 extends over 15 amino acids. In germline, CDR1 is MGHRA, CDR2 YSYEKL. V lost 3 bases and J lost 2; bases outside the gene matches: 4. The CDR3 region has the DNA TGCGCCAGCAGCCAGGGACTAGCGACCGCCTACGAGCAGTACTTC. Residues: CASSQGLATAYEQYF.

The chain joins TRBV5-1 to TRBJ1-2, with TRBD1 identical over 8 bases. The germline V gene has CDR1 SGHRS and CDR2 YFSETQ. CDR3 size: 14 residues. J was trimmed by 4 bases and V by 4 bases; bases with no gene match: 6. The CDR3 is CASSTSTGVYGYTF. CDR3 DNA: TGCGCCAGCAGCACCTCGACAGGGGTCTATGGCTACACCTTC.

The chain is built from TRBV4-1 and TRBJ1-5, with no clear D. The CDR3 spans 15 residues. Germline assignment: CDR1 MGHRA and CDR2 YSYEKL. Trimming took 0 bases from V and 5 from J, leaving 11 bases between them. CDR3 coding DNA: TGCGCCAGCAGCCAAGATCACGGCCAGGATCAGCCCCAGCATTTT. Translation: CASSQDHGQDQPQHF.

The rearrangement uses TRBV7-8 and TRBJ2-2, with a tentative D call TRBD2 (5 bases). Trimming stripped 2 bases from V and 3 bases from J, with 10 bases between. The CDR3 runs to 15 residues. Germline V gene lookup returns CDR1 SGHVS and CDR2 FQNEAQ. CDR3 sequence: CASSLRGSDTGELFF. The CDR3 DNA is TGTGCCAGCAGCTTACGCGGGTCCGACACCGGGGAGCTGTTTTTT. The variable domain in full, completed from reference TRBV7-8 and TRBJ2-2, reads GAGVSQSPRYKVAKRGQDVALRCDPISGHVSLFWYQQALGQGPEFLTYFQNEAQLDKSGLPSDRFFAERPEGSVSTLKIQRTQQEDSAVYLCASSLRGSDTGELFFGEGSRLTVL.

J is TRBJ1-1 and V is TRBV6-5; no clear D gene. With 5 bases removed from V and 2 bases from J, the gap between germline ends came to 15 bases. CDR1 MNHEY and CDR2 SVGAGI come from the germline V gene. CDR3 length equals 15 residues. The CDR3 DNA is TGTGCCAGCAGTCCTAGTTCCGGGTACAACACTGAAGCTTTCTTT. Amino acid sequence: CASSPSSGYNTEAFF.

The chain combines TRBV4-1 with TRBJ2-1; 9 bases are a match to TRBD2. This CDR3 is built from 16 residues. Trimming removed 3 bases from V and 4 bases from J; junction bases left unmatched: 7. Germline V gene sequence: CDR1 MGHRA, CDR2 YSYEKL. The CDR3 DNA follows: TGCGCCAGCAGCCATAAGGCGGGAGGGGGATACAATGAGCAGTTCTTC. Translating it yields CASSHKAGGGYNEQFF.

This clone has just one count. The chain couples TRBV10-1 to TRBJ1-2, with 7 bases matching TRBD1. Looked up from germline, CDR1 is WNHNN and CDR2 is SYGVQD (reference sequence). This CDR3 has 16 residues. V lost 3 bases, J lost 2 bases, and 9 bases stayed unmatched. CDR3 in amino acids: CASSETTDRANYGYTF. The CDR3 nucleotides are TGCGCCAGCAGTGAAACGACCGACAGGGCCAACTATGGCTACACCTTC.

This rearrangement joins TRBV4-3 to TRBJ1-2; 7 positions match TRBD1. V was clipped by 0 bases and J by 1 base; unmatched bases: 8. Per germline, CDR1 LGHNA and CDR2 YSLEER. This CDR3 has 17 amino acids. CDR3 loop: CASSQDPGGTVNYGYTF. In DNA, the CDR3 is TGCGCCAGCAGCCAAGATCCTGGGGGGACAGTTAACTATGGCTACACCTTC.

Only one count was recorded for this clone. V and J are TRBV27 and TRBJ2-7; 10 nucleotides match TRBD1. Germline V gives CDR1 MNHEY, CDR2 SMNVEV (reference sequence). The length of the CDR3 is 14 residues. Losses at the gene ends were 6 bases for V and 3 bases for J; bases not matched to a gene: 5. CDR3 region: CASSLGQGFYEQYF. The CDR3 DNA follows: TGTGCCAGCAGCTTGGGACAGGGGTTCTACGAGCAGTACTTC.

This clone is judged medium-sized. The rearrangement links TRBV28 to TRBJ1-5, with D unclear. The CDR3 loop spans 15 amino acids. CDR1 is MDHEN, CDR2 SYDVKM, per germline. V was clipped by 3 bases and J by 0 bases, with 9 bases between them. Here the CDR3 reads CASSFMTGSNQPQHF. The CDR3, as DNA: TGTGCCAGCAGTTTTATGACGGGTAGCAATCAGCCCCAGCATTTT.

This clone was recorded once. V usage is TRBV18 and J usage is TRBJ2-2, with 11 nucleotides matching TRBD2. Germline CDR1 KGHSH, CDR2 LQKENI. The ends lost 3 bases at V and 2 bases at J; junction bases unmatched: 5. This CDR3 comprises 17 residues. The CDR3 region has the DNA TGTGCCAGCTCACCTACGGGACTAGCGGTAAACACCGGGGAGCTGTTTTTT. Its protein product is CASSPTGLAVNTGELFF.

The rearrangement links TRBV4-1 to TRBJ2-7, with D possibly matching TRBD2 (5 bases). CDR1 is MGHRA, CDR2 YSYEKL, per germline. This CDR3 region has 15 residues. V gave up 1 base and J gave up 3 bases, with 13 bases separating them. CDR3 coding DNA: TGCGCCAGCAGCCAAGGTCACGGCGGGCTCTACGAGCAGTACTTC. It codes for CASSQGHGGLYEQYF.

The rearrangement links TRBV12-2 to TRBJ1-2; the table's TRBD1 call for D was not verified on the DNA. TRBV12-2 is a documented pseudogene. This CDR3 contains 14 residues. CDR3: CASRLGTAYYGYTF. Here the CDR3 DNA reads TGTGCAAGTCGCTTAGGGACAGCATACTATGGCTACACCTTC.

The gene calls are TRBV6-5 and TRBJ1-6; no firm D call. The CDR3 has 15 amino acids. V was shortened by 2 bases and J by 0 bases, with 5 bases between the two germline ends. CDR1 is MNHEY, CDR2 SVGAGI, per germline. The CDR3 loop reads CASSYGRSYNSPLHF. In nucleotides, the CDR3 is TGTGCCAGCAGTTACGGCCGCTCCTATAATTCACCCCTCCACTTT.

The rearrangement joins TRBV9 to TRBJ2-6; 7 positions agree with TRBD1. V shed 0 bases and J 8 bases; nucleotides not matched to a gene: 5. The CDR3 extends over 15 amino acids. The germline gives CDR1 SGDLS, CDR2 YYNGEE. CDR3 sequence reads: CASSVDRTGTNVLTF. CDR3 coding DNA: TGTGCCAGCAGCGTAGACAGGACAGGAACCAACGTCCTGACTTTC.

V gene TRBV9 combines with J gene TRBJ2-3; D possibly corresponds to TRBD2 (7 bases). V lost 2 bases to trimming and J lost 0 bases, with 16 bases between them. This CDR3 has 17 residues. Germline lookup yields CDR1 SGDLS and CDR2 YYNGEE. CDR3 region: CASSVLRGGESTDTQYF. CDR3 bases: TGTGCCAGCAGCGTGCTTAGAGGGGGGGAAAGCACAGATACGCAGTATTTT.

This chain joins TRBV30 and TRBJ2-5, with 8 bases aligning to TRBD1. V gave up 3 bases and J gave up 4 bases; unmatched junction bases: 10. The CDR3 is 15 residues long. The germline CDR1 and CDR2 sequences are GTSNPN and SVGIG (reference sequence). CDR3 sequence reads: CAWSSGGWKGETQYF. The CDR3 DNA reads as TGTGCCTGGAGCTCAGGGGGCTGGAAGGGAGAGACCCAGTACTTC.

The chain employs TRBV6-5 and TRBJ2-1; 7 nucleotides align to TRBD2. V trimming: 3 bases; J trimming: 16 bases; junction bases outside the gene matches: 6. CDR1 and CDR2 (germline): MNHEY, SVGAGI. The CDR3 runs 11 residues. The CDR3 bases are TGTGCCAGCAGTTATCGCGGGAGAGATTTCTTC. It yields the protein CASSYRGRDFF.

V gene TRBV14 combines with J gene TRBJ1-2; D gene unclear. Trimming took off 4 bases at V and 2 bases at J, with 14 bases between the two ends. Germline lookup yields CDR1 SGHDN and CDR2 FVKESK. This CDR3 region has 15 residues. CDR3 sequence: CASSLLAAGNYGYTF. Written as DNA, the CDR3 is TGTGCCAGCAGCCTGCTAGCCGCGGGAAACTATGGCTACACCTTC.

V is TRBV5-6 and J is TRBJ1-2, with D uncertain. Between the trimmed V and J ends, which lost 5 bases and 7 bases, there was a span of 9 bases. This CDR3 has 11 amino acids. Germline assignment: CDR1 SGHDT and CDR2 YYEEEE. CDR3 protein: CASSSPSGYTF. CDR3 sequence (DNA): TGTGCCAGCAGTTCCCCTAGTGGCTACACCTTC.

The count of this clone is one. The gene calls are TRBV27 and TRBJ1-1; D uncertain. Germline CDR1 MNHEY, CDR2 SMNVEV (reference sequence). V lost 3 bases to trimming and J lost 0 bases, with 5 bases between them. This CDR3 comprises 13 residues. Here the CDR3 reads CASSFGMNTEAFF. CDR3 nucleotides: TGTGCCAGCAGTTTTGGCATGAACACTGAAGCTTTCTTT.

The V call is TRBV7-8, the J call TRBJ2-5, with TRBD2 as a possible D gene (5 bases). Per the germline V gene, CDR1 is SGHVS and CDR2 is FQNEAQ. The V end lost 1 base, the J end lost 5 bases, and 11 bases lay between the germline ends. This CDR3 has 14 amino acids. This CDR3 is CASSLVARSETQYF. In nucleotides, the CDR3 is TGTGCCAGCAGCTTAGTAGCGCGAAGCGAGACCCAGTACTTC.

The chain joins TRBV7-2 to TRBJ1-4, with 9 bases lining up with TRBD1. V was clipped by 2 bases and J by 7 bases; unmatched bases: 11. The CDR3 contains 17 residues. Germline loops: CDR1 SGHTA, CDR2 FQGNSA. CDR3 loop: CASSLSRQGGSSEKLFF. In DNA form, the CDR3 reads TGTGCCAGCAGCTTATCGAGACAGGGGGGGAGCAGTGAAAAACTGTTTTTT.

V is TRBV7-2 and J is TRBJ2-7; 8 bases fit TRBD1. The CDR3 runs to 16 residues. V gave up 5 bases and J gave up 0 bases; unmatched junction bases: 9. The germline CDR1 and CDR2 sequences are SGHTA and FQGNSA. CDR3 region: CASSHSRTGPSYEQYF. In DNA form, the CDR3 reads TGTGCCAGCAGCCATTCCCGGACAGGGCCCTCCTACGAGCAGTACTTC.